A single sample is the source of the 5 T cell receptor beta chains below, sequenced in a study of blood T cell repertoires in COVID-19. Data came from immunoSEQ multiplex PCR; TCRdb stores just in-frame clones and leaves some out. The sample has about 280,000 clones; about four fifths are singletons. Specimen: PBMCs or T cells enriched from blood (not recorded which). Every receptor here comes from a man aged 35 to 55 who had been exposed to COVID-19.

The chain recombines TRBV19 with TRBJ2-7; D might be TRBD2 (6 bases). CDR3 length: 14 residues. Trimming took 10 bases from V and 0 from J, leaving 16 bases between them. Germline CDR1 LNHDA, CDR2 SQIVND (reference sequence). The CDR3 DNA reads as TGTGCCACCGGCCCTTTAGCGGACTCCTACGAGCAGTACTTC. As protein: CATGPLADSYEQYF.

This clone has just a few counts. This rearrangement joins TRBV9 to TRBJ1-2, with a weak D call TRBD1 (5 bases). Germline values: CDR1 SGDLS, CDR2 YYNGEE. V was shortened by 4 bases and J by 7 bases, with 14 bases between the two germline ends. This CDR3 is 13 amino acids long. The CDR3 nucleotides are TGTGCCAGCAGCCCGACAGCATTCGGTGGCTACACCTTC. It codes for CASSPTAFGGYTF.

The chain uses TRBV6-6 and TRBJ2-1; TRBD2 agrees at 11 bases. Trimming cost V 4 bases and J 5 bases; bases outside gene matches: 7. The CDR3 consists of 16 residues. Germline CDR1 reads MNHNY; CDR2 reads SVGAGI (reference sequence). Written as DNA, the CDR3 is TGTGCCAGCAGTTCCCCCGAACTAGCGGGAGACAATGAGCAGTTCTTC. Encoded protein: CASSSPELAGDNEQFF.

The chain employs TRBV10-3 and TRBJ2-7; possible D gene TRBD2, 5 bases. The ends were cut back, 6 bases at V and 6 bases at J, with 12 bases in the middle. CDR1 and CDR2 from the germline V gene are ENHRY and SYGVKD. The CDR3 runs 12 residues. The CDR3 bases are TGTGCCATCAGGAGGCTAGCCGGCGAGCAGTACTTC. Protein: CAIRRLAGEQYF.

V usage is TRBV7-3 and J usage is TRBJ2-1; 8 nucleotides line up with TRBD2. The CDR3 extends over 19 amino acids. Germline V gene sequence: CDR1 SGHTA, CDR2 FQGTGA. V trimming: 6 bases; J trimming: 4 bases; junction bases outside the gene matches: 20. The CDR3 sequence is CASRRDPGPLLADYNEQFF. DNA for the CDR3: TGTGCCAGCAGGCGGGACCCCGGACCTTTACTAGCGGATTACAATGAGCAGTTCTTC.